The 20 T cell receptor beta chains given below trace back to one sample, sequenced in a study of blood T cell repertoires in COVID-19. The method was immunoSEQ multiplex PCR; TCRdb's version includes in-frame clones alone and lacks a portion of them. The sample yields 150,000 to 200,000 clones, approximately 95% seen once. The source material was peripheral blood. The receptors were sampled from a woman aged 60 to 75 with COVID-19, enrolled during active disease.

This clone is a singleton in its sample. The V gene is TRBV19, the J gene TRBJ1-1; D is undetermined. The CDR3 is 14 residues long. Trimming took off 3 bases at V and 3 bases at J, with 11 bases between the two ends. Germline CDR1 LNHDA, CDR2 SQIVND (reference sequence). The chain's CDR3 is CASSMSWGDTEAFF. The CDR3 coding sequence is TGTGCCAGTAGTATGTCGTGGGGAGACACTGAAGCTTTCTTT.

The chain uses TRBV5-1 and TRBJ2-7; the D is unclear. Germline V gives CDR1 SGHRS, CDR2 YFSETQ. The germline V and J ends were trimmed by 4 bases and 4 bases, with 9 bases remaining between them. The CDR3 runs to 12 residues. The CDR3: CASSLYEYEQYF. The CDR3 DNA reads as TGCGCCAGCAGCCTTTATGAGTACGAGCAGTACTTC. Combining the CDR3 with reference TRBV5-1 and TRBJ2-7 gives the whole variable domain KAGVTQTPRYLIKTRGQQVTLSCSPISGHRSVSWYQQTPGQGLQFLFEYFSETQRNKGNFPGRFSGRQFSNSRSEMNVSTLELGDSALYLCASSLYEYEQYFGPGTRLTVT.

CDR3 bases: TGTGCCAGCAGTTACCCCGGCAGGCTCTACGAGCAGTACTTC. It codes for CASSYPGRLYEQYF. The V call is TRBV6-2 or TRBV6-3, the J call TRBJ2-7; D call uncertain. The CDR3 is made up of 14 amino acids. V dropped 2 bases and J dropped 3 bases, with 11 bases sitting between them. Germline V CDR1 and CDR2: MNHEY, SVGEGT.

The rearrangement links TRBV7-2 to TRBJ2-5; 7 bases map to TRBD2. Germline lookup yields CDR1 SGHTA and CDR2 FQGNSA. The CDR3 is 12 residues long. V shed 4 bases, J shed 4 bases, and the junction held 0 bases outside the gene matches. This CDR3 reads CASSSGGETQYF. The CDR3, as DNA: TGTGCCAGCAGCTCGGGGGGAGAGACCCAGTACTTC.

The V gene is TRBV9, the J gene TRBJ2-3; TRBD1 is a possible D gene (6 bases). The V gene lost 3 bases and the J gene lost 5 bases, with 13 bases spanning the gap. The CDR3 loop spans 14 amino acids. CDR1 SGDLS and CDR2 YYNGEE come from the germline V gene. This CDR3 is CASSEITGIDTQYF. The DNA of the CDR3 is TGTGCCAGCAGCGAGATAACAGGGATAGATACGCAGTATTTT.

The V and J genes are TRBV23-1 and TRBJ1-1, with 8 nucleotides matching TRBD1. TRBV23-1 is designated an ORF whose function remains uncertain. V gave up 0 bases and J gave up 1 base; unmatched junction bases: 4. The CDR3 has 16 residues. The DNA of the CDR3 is TGCGCCAGCAGTCAATCCCGGACAGGGTCGAACACTGAAGCTTTCTTT. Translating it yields CASSQSRTGSNTEAFF.

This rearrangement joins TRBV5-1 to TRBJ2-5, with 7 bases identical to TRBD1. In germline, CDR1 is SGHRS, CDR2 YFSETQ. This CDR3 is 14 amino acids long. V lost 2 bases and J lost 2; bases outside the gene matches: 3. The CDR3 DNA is TGCGCCAGCAGCTTAACGACAGGGCAAGAGACCCAGTACTTC. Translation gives CASSLTTGQETQYF.

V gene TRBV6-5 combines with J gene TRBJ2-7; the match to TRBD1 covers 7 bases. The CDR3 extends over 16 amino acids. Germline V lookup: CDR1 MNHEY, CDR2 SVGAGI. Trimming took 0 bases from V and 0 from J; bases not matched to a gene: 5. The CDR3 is CASSYSRTGSSYEQYF. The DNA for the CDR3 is TGTGCCAGCAGTTACTCCAGGACAGGCAGCTCCTACGAGCAGTACTTC.

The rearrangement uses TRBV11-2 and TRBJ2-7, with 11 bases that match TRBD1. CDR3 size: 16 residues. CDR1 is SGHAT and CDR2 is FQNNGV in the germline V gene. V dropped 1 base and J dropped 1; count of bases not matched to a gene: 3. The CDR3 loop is CASSLAWDRGSYEQYF. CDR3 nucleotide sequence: TGTGCCAGCAGCTTAGCTTGGGACAGGGGGTCCTACGAGCAGTACTTC.

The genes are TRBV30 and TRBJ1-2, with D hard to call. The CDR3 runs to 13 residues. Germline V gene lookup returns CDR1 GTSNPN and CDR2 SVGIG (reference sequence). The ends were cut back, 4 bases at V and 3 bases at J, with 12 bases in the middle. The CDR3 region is CAWTGSGDYGYTF. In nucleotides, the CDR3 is TGTGCCTGGACGGGCAGCGGGGACTATGGCTACACCTTC. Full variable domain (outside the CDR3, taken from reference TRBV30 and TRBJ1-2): SQTIHQWPATLVQPVGSPLSLECTVEGTSNPNLYWYRQAAGRGLQLLFYSVGIGQISSEVPQNLSASRPQDRQFILSSKKLLLSDSGFYLCAWTGSGDYGYTFGSGTRLTVV.

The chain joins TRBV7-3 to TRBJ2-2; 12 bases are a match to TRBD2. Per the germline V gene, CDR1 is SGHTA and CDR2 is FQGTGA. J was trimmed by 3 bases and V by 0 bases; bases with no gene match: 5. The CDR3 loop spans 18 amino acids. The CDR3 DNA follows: TGTGCCAGCAGCTTAACCCGGACTAGCGGGGTGCACACCGGGGAGCTGTTTTTT. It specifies CASSLTRTSGVHTGELFF.

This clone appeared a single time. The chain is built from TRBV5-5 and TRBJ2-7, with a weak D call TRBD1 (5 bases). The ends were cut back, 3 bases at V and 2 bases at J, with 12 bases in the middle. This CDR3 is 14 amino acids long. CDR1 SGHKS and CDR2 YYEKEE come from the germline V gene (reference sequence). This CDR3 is CASSSQGSPYEQYF. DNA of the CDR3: TGTGCCAGCAGCTCTCAGGGTAGTCCCTACGAGCAGTACTTC.

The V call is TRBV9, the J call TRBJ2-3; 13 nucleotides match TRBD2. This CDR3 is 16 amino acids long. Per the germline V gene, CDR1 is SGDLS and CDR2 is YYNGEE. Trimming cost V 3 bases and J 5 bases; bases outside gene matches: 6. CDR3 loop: CASSAGLAGARDTQYF. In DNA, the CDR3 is TGTGCCAGCAGCGCCGGACTAGCGGGGGCTAGAGATACGCAGTATTTT.

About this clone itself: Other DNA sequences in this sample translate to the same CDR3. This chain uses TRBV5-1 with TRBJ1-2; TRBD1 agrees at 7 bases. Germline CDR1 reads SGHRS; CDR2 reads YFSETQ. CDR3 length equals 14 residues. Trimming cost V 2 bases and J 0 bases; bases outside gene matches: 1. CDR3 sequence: CASSFGTANYGYTF. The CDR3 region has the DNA TGCGCCAGCAGCTTCGGGACAGCTAACTATGGCTACACCTTC.

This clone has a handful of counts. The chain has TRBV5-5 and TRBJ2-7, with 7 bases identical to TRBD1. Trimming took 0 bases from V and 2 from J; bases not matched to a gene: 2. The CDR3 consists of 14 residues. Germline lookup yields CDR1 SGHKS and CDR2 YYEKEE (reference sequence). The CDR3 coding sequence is TGTGCCAGCAGCTTGGCTCAGGGGGCCTACGAGCAGTACTTC. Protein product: CASSLAQGAYEQYF.

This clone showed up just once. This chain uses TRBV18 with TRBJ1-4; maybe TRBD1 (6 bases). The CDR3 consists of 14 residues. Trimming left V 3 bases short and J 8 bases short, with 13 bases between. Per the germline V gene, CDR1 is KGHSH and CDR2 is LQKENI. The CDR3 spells CASSPDGQREKLFF. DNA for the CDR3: TGTGCCAGCTCACCGGACGGACAGCGAGAAAAACTGTTTTTT.

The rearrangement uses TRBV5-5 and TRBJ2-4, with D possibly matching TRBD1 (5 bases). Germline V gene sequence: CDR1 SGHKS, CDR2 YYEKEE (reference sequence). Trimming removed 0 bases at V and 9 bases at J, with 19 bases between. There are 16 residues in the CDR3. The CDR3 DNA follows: TGTGCCAGCAGCTTGGAGGCCCCTAGTCTTAGGGGCATTCAGTACTTC. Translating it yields CASSLEAPSLRGIQYF.

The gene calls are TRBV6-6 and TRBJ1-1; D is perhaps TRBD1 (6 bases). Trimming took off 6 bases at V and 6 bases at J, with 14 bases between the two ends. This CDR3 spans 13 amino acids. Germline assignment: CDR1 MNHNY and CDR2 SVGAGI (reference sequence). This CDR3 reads CASRKGELAEAFF. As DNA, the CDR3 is TGTGCCAGCAGGAAGGGGGAATTGGCTGAAGCTTTCTTT.

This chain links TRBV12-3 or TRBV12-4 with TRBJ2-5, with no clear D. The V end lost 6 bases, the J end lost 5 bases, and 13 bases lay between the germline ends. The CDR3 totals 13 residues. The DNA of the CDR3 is TGTGCCAGCAGCCTGAGTCCCGAGGAGACCCAGTACTTC. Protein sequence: CASSLSPEETQYF.

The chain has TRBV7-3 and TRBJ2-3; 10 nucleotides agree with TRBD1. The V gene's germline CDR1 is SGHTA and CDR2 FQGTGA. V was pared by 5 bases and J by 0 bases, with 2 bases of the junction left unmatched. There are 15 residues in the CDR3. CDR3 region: CASSPGQGSTDTQYF. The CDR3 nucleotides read TGTGCCAGCAGCCCGGGACAGGGGAGCACAGATACGCAGTATTTT.